Following are 31 T cell receptor beta chains from one sample sequenced in a study of metastatic and nonmetastatic thyroid tumors (dated by TCRdb to 2018 to 2021). Library preparation was by PCR. Instrument on record: Illumina HiSeq 4000. Using fastp at Q25 and MiXCR, TCRdb reprocessed the public reads and kept productive beta chains. The sample table lists just over 40,000 clones, about 10% of them with a count of one. The ten largest clones represent around 21% of the sample. No patient had received any treatment before thyroid surgery. The sequenced sample consisted of blood. The receptors derive from a female donor with papillary thyroid cancer or a benign thyroid nodule (not recorded which). Some clones in this sample may be carry-over from other donors' samples.

This clone was counted many times. This sequence joins TRBV20-1 and TRBJ1-2, with TRBD1 matching 8 bases. Per the germline V gene, CDR1 is DFQATT and CDR2 is SNEGSKA (reference sequence). This CDR3 is built from 15 residues. V was clipped by 0 bases and J by 3 bases; unmatched bases: 6. CDR3 sequence reads: CSARDRTGSDYGYTF. CDR3 DNA: TGCAGTGCTAGAGATCGGACAGGGTCTGACTATGGCTACACCTTC.

This clone was found many times. This rearrangement joins TRBV30 to TRBJ1-2; perhaps TRBD1 as D (5 bases). V was clipped by 4 bases and J by 8 bases, with 14 bases between them. Germline-derived CDR1 and CDR2 are GTSNPN and SVGIG (reference sequence). This CDR3 contains 12 residues. The CDR3 coding sequence is TGTGCCTGGACCCCTGTGGGGGGGGGCTACACCTTC. Translating it yields CAWTPVGGGYTF.

This clone came up many times. This chain uses TRBV20-1 with TRBJ2-1; 14 positions match TRBD2. V trimming: 6 bases; J trimming: 0 bases; junction bases outside the gene matches: 7. There are 17 residues in the CDR3. Germline V gene data show CDR1 as DFQATT and CDR2 as SNEGSKA (reference sequence). The CDR3 bases are TGCAGTGCACGGACTAGCGGGGGGAAGAGCTCCTACAATGAGCAGTTCTTC. As protein: CSARTSGGKSSYNEQFF.

This clone was observed a handful of times. One junction end disagrees with the germline gene, perhaps due to a read error. Other DNA sequences from this sample encode an identical CDR3 as well. The gene calls are TRBV4-2 and TRBJ1-6, with D uncertain. This CDR3 has 16 residues. Germline V gives CDR1 LGHNA, CDR2 YNFKEQ. CDR3 bases: TGTGCCAGCAGCCAACCCCACTCGGGAGATAATTCGCCCCTCCACTTT. It yields the protein CASSQPHSGDNSPLHF.

This clone showed up many times. This chain connects TRBV20-1 to TRBJ2-2, with TRBD1 as a possible D gene (5 bases). V dropped 6 bases and J dropped 1 base, with 9 bases sitting between them. Germline-derived CDR1 and CDR2 are DFQATT and SNEGSKA (reference sequence). The CDR3 loop spans 13 amino acids. This CDR3 reads CSATDRNTGELFF. CDR3 coding DNA: TGCAGTGCGACCGACAGGAACACCGGGGAGCTGTTTTTT.

This clone was found many times. The chain carries TRBV11-1 and TRBJ2-3; 16 nucleotides align to TRBD2. Germline V lookup: CDR1 SGHAT, CDR2 FQDESV (reference sequence). This CDR3 has 15 residues. With 5 bases clipped from V and 6 bases from J, the junction kept 2 bases outside the gene matches. The CDR3 nucleotides are TGTGCCAGCAGCCCGGGACTAGCGGGAGGGGATACGCAGTATTTT. It yields the protein CASSPGLAGGDTQYF.

There are many counts of this clone. The V gene is TRBV6-1, the J gene TRBJ2-7; 7 bases match TRBD1. CDR3 length: 13 residues. Trimming at V came to 6 bases and at J to 3 bases, leaving 5 bases not matched to a gene. Per germline, CDR1 MNHNS and CDR2 SASEGT. The CDR3 sequence is CASRLTGSYEQYF. The CDR3, as DNA: TGTGCCAGCAGGTTGACAGGGAGCTACGAGCAGTACTTC.

There are many counts of this clone. The J gene is TRBJ2-7, the V gene TRBV5-4, with TRBD2 as a possible D gene (6 bases). The length of the CDR3 is 16 residues. With 0 bases removed from V and 0 bases from J, the gap between germline ends came to 13 bases. Germline V gene sequence: CDR1 SGHNT, CDR2 YYREEE (reference sequence). The CDR3 sequence: CASSLGGVGASYEQYF. The CDR3 DNA follows: TGTGCCAGCAGCTTGGGGGGGGTTGGAGCCTCCTACGAGCAGTACTTC.

This clone was found many times. The J gene is TRBJ2-7, the V gene TRBV6-1; D might be TRBD1 or TRBD2, each matching 5 bases. V lost 5 bases and J 6 bases, leaving 17 bases between the germline ends. CDR1 MNHNS and CDR2 SASEGT come from the germline V gene. The CDR3 has 14 residues. CDR3 amino acids: CASSTGLPLGEQYF. DNA for the CDR3: TGTGCCAGCAGTACAGGACTCCCCTTGGGCGAGCAGTACTTC.

Comments on this clone: One base away lies a much larger clone, so this may be a sequencing read error. The chain employs TRBV6-1 and TRBJ2-3, with 8 bases lining up with TRBD2. CDR1 is MNHNS, CDR2 SASEGT, per germline. This CDR3 has 15 amino acids. This CDR3 reads CAGSVGAGATDTQYF. Written as DNA, the CDR3 is TGTGCCGGCAGTGTCGGAGCGGGAGCTACAGATACGCAGTATTTT.

The table lists this clone with many counts. The V and J genes are TRBV4-1 and TRBJ2-1, with 14 bases aligning to TRBD2. CDR1 MGHRA and CDR2 YSYEKL come from the germline V gene. The V gene end was trimmed by 0 bases and the J gene end by 7 bases; junction bases not matched to a gene: 8. The CDR3 is made up of 18 amino acids. For the CDR3, the DNA is TGCGCCAGCAGCCAAGATATGGGACTAGCGGGAGCTGGTAATGAGCAGTTCTTC. It encodes CASSQDMGLAGAGNEQFF.

This clone was recorded at least ten times. The chain has TRBV30 and TRBJ2-3; 11 bases are shared with TRBD2. Trimming cost V 1 base and J 2 bases; bases outside gene matches: 2. Germline V gene data show CDR1 as GTSNPN and CDR2 as SVGIG (reference sequence). The CDR3 length is 15 residues. CDR3 sequence reads: CAWSAGLADTDTQYF. In DNA form, the CDR3 reads TGTGCCTGGAGTGCGGGACTAGCGGACACAGATACGCAGTATTTT.

At least ten counts were recorded for this clone. The chain combines TRBV9 with TRBJ2-7, with 13 bases lining up with TRBD2. Trimming cost V 4 bases and J 7 bases; bases outside gene matches: 14. The CDR3 totals 17 residues. CDR1 is SGDLS, CDR2 YYNGEE, per germline. The CDR3 DNA reads TGTGCCAGCAGCCCCCGTTTTGGACTAGCGGGAGCGAATGAGCAGTACTTC. Its protein product is CASSPRFGLAGANEQYF.

In this sample, this clone turned up many times. The chain links TRBV9 to TRBJ2-1, with TRBD2 as a possible D gene (6 bases). Deletions cut 4 bases from V and 10 bases from J, with 15 bases between. CDR1 and CDR2 (germline): SGDLS, YYNGEE. This CDR3 spans 13 amino acids. CDR3 nucleotide sequence: TGTGCCAGCAGCTTTGGAGGGCGCGAGGAGCAGTTCTTC. Its protein product is CASSFGGREEQFF.

This clone was picked up many times. The chain couples TRBV4-1 to TRBJ1-1, with D perhaps TRBD1 (6 bases). Germline assignment: CDR1 MGHRA and CDR2 YSYEKL. Trimming stripped 6 bases from V and 0 bases from J, with 11 bases between. This CDR3 has 14 residues. The CDR3 DNA sequence: TGCGCCAGCAGGAACAGGGCTATGAACACTGAAGCTTTCTTT. It is translated as CASRNRAMNTEAFF.

This clone was recorded many times. The rearrangement links TRBV12-5 to TRBJ2-7, with 10 bases fitting TRBD1. The trim removed 5 bases at V and 3 bases at J, leaving 1 base unmatched. This CDR3 is 13 amino acids long. Looked up from germline, CDR1 is LGHNT and CDR2 is FRNRAP. The CDR3 DNA is TGTGCTAGTGGTCGGGACAGGGGCTACGAGCAGTACTTC. This codes for CASGRDRGYEQYF.

There are many counts of this clone. V and J are TRBV5-1 and TRBJ2-3, with D unresolved. In germline, CDR1 is SGHRS, CDR2 YFSETQ. The V end was cut by 3 bases, the J end by 0 bases, with 14 bases between. CDR3 size: 16 residues. The CDR3 reads CASSSGTALSTDTQYF. In DNA form, the CDR3 reads TGCGCCAGCAGCTCCGGCACGGCTTTAAGCACAGATACGCAGTATTTT.

At least ten counts were recorded for this clone. V and J are TRBV6-4 and TRBJ2-2; D not resolved. The germline CDR1 and CDR2 sequences are MRHNA and SNTAGT. Trimming pared 4 bases from V and 4 bases from J, leaving 7 bases between. The CDR3 totals 13 residues. DNA of the CDR3: TGTGCCAGCAGTGTACGAGGCACCGGGGAGCTGTTTTTT. Its protein product is CASSVRGTGELFF.

This clone was counted ten times or more. A much larger clone lies a single base off, so this may be a read error. The rearrangement links TRBV28 to TRBJ2-7; D assignment may be TRBD1 or TRBD2 (5 bases each). Germline values: CDR1 MDHEN, CDR2 SYDVKM. This CDR3 spans 14 amino acids. The CDR3 DNA sequence: TGTGCCAGCATTAGGTCAGGACGGGGCTACGAGCCGTACTTC. It yields the protein CASIRSGRGYEPYF.

This clone has at least ten counts. The chain couples TRBV6-1 to TRBJ2-2, with D perhaps matching TRBD2 (6 bases). With 4 bases removed from V and 1 base from J, the gap between germline ends came to 16 bases. Germline CDR1 MNHNS, CDR2 SASEGT. The CDR3 extends over 17 amino acids. Here the CDR3 reads CASSVHSGSQNTGELFF. DNA for the CDR3: TGTGCCAGCAGTGTCCATAGCGGCTCCCAGAACACCGGGGAGCTGTTTTTT.

Ten or more counts support this clone. The rearrangement uses TRBV11-2 and TRBJ2-1, with a tentative D call TRBD2 (6 bases). The germline CDR1 and CDR2 sequences are SGHAT and FQNNGV. This CDR3 is built from 16 residues. V dropped 4 bases and J dropped 9 bases, with 22 bases sitting between them. CDR3 region: CASSSLGLIRYVEQFF. The CDR3 DNA follows: TGTGCCAGCAGCTCCCTTGGACTAATCAGATATGTTGAGCAGTTCTTC.

This clone was seen repeatedly, ten times or more. The chain employs TRBV20-1 and TRBJ2-5; 14 bases are a match to TRBD2. The CDR3 contains 14 residues. Trimming cost V 5 bases and J 7 bases; bases outside gene matches: 6. Germline CDR1 and CDR2: DFQATT and SNEGSKA (reference sequence). The CDR3 nucleotides read TGCAGTGCTGGGGGACTAGCGGGAGCCAGGACCCAGTACTTC. This gives the protein CSAGGLAGARTQYF.

This clone was counted ten times or more. The chain carries TRBV7-9 and TRBJ2-5, with D hard to call. Germline V gene lookup returns CDR1 SEHNR and CDR2 FQNEAQ (reference sequence). This CDR3 has 12 amino acids. V was trimmed by 4 bases and J by 5 bases, leaving 8 bases between them. DNA of the CDR3: TGTGCCAGCAGCTCCATCGGCGAGACCCAGTACTTC. This encodes CASSSIGETQYF.

This clone was detected ten times or more. This chain uses TRBV4-3 with TRBJ1-5; TRBD1 might be the D (5 bases). Germline-derived CDR1 and CDR2 are LGHNA and YSLEER. Trimming cost V 0 bases and J 4 bases, with 7 bases left between them. This CDR3 spans 14 amino acids. The CDR3 loop is CASSQDRGNQPQHF. CDR3 DNA sequence: TGCGCCAGCAGCCAAGATAGGGGAAATCAGCCCCAGCATTTT.

The V and J genes are TRBV30 and TRBJ2-7, with D perhaps given as TRBD1 or TRBD2 (5 bases each). Near its end, the DNA agrees better with TRBJ2-1, so the J call may be wrong. The CDR3 length is 16 residues. Germline V gene lookup returns CDR1 GTSNPN and CDR2 SVGIG (reference sequence). CDR3 bases: TGTGCCTGGAGTTTAATGATCCATCGGGGCGGCAATGAGCAGTTCTTC. Protein product: CAWSLMIHRGGNEQFF.

This sequence joins TRBV4-3 and TRBJ2-7; the D call may be TRBD1 or TRBD2 (5 bases each). This CDR3 has 15 amino acids. Trimming removed 0 bases at V and 2 bases at J, with 11 bases between. The germline V gene encodes CDR1 LGHNA and CDR2 YSLEER. CDR3 nucleotides: TGCGCCAGCAGCCAAGATCGAGGGGTCGCCTACGAGCAGTACTTC. Amino acids: CASSQDRGVAYEQYF.

This clone has a count of ten or more. The chain is built from TRBV2 and TRBJ2-5; 9 bases map to TRBD2. This CDR3 spans 14 amino acids. The V segment lost 6 bases and the J segment 5 bases; nucleotides outside the gene matches: 7. CDR1 and CDR2 (germline): SNHLY, FYNNEI. The CDR3 region is CASRSSGSSETQYF. The CDR3, as DNA: TGTGCCAGCAGAAGTAGCGGGAGCTCTGAGACCCAGTACTTC.

This clone came up many times. The chain is built from TRBV19 and TRBJ2-5; 11 bases line up with TRBD1. The ends lost 6 bases at V and 4 bases at J; junction bases unmatched: 4. Germline-derived CDR1 and CDR2 are LNHDA and SQIVND (reference sequence). The CDR3 extends over 14 amino acids. The CDR3 region is CASRDRGRGETQYF. CDR3 sequence (DNA): TGTGCCAGTAGGGACAGGGGGCGGGGAGAGACCCAGTACTTC.

This clone was found many times. The rearrangement uses TRBV12-3 or TRBV12-4 and TRBJ1-1, with D tentatively TRBD1 (5 bases). Trimming removed 5 bases at V and 0 bases at J, with 16 bases between. CDR3 size: 16 residues. Written as DNA, the CDR3 is TGTGCCAGCAGTATTAGACCGGAGACAGTGAACACTGAAGCTTTCTTT. This encodes CASSIRPETVNTEAFF.

There are many counts of this clone. The rearrangement links TRBV3-1 to TRBJ1-1, with a tentative D call TRBD1 (5 bases). Germline-derived CDR1 and CDR2 are LGHDT and YNNKEL (reference sequence). V was shortened by 1 base and J by 6 bases, with 9 bases between the two germline ends. CDR3 length equals 13 residues. The CDR3 bases are TGTGCCAGCAGCCAAGCCCGGGGCCCTGAAGCTTTCTTT. Residues: CASSQARGPEAFF.

This clone was recorded many times. The chain joins TRBV20-1 to TRBJ1-2; D perhaps matches TRBD1 (6 bases). CDR3 length equals 14 residues. V lost 4 bases, J lost 7 bases, and 19 bases lay in between. Germline assignment: CDR1 DFQATT and CDR2 SNEGSKA (reference sequence). CDR3 bases: TGCAGTGCTACCTGGGGGCTAATGGGGAGTGGCTACACCTTC. It yields the protein CSATWGLMGSGYTF.